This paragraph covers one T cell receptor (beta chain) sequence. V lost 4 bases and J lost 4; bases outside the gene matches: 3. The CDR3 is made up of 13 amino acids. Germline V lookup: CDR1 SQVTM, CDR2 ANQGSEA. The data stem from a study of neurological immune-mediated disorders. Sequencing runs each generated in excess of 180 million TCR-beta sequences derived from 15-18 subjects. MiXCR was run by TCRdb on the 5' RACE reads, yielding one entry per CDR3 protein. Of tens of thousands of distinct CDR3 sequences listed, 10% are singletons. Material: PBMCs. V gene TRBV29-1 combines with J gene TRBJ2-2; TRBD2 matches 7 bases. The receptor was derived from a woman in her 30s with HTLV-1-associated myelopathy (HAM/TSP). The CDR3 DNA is TGCAGCGTTGGAGCGGGACGCACCGGGGAGCTGTTTTTT. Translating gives CSVGAGRTGELFF.